One and the same sample provided the 26 T cell receptor beta chains below, sequenced in a study of shared clonotypes between healthy human individuals. This table comes from immunoSEQ multiplex PCR, and its TCRdb copy is limited to in-frame clones, with some not included. The table lists around 2,100,000 clones, less than 95% of them singletons. CD8 cells regarded as naive lacked CD45RO, were positively chosen for CCR7, and omitted terminally differentiated effector memory CD45RA+ cells. The specimen sequenced was naive CD8+ T cells sorted from blood. The receptors shown here come from a man aged 18 to 29 in good health.

This clone was found a few times. The chain combines TRBV29-1 with TRBJ1-2, with a tentative D call TRBD1 (5 bases). CDR1 is SQVTM, CDR2 ANQGSEA, per germline. The CDR3 is 11 residues long. Between the trimmed V and J ends, which lost 6 bases and 5 bases, there was a span of 10 bases. The CDR3 region is CSVGTGYGYTF. The CDR3 DNA reads TGCAGCGTAGGGACCGGGTATGGCTACACCTTC.

The rearrangement links TRBV4-3 to TRBJ2-7; D gene uncertain. V dropped 1 base and J dropped 4 bases, with 23 bases sitting between them. Germline CDR1 is LGHNA and CDR2 is YSLEER. CDR3 length equals 18 residues. The CDR3 region is CASSQATTPLEAHYEQYF. The DNA of the CDR3 is TGCGCCAGCAGCCAAGCCACAACCCCCCTGGAAGCCCATTACGAGCAGTACTTC.

The chain employs TRBV5-1 and TRBJ2-1; 10 nucleotides match TRBD2. The CDR3 loop spans 18 amino acids. V dropped 4 bases and J dropped 0; count of bases not matched to a gene: 10. CDR1 SGHRS and CDR2 YFSETQ come from the germline V gene. The CDR3 loop reads CASSRDGLAAFSYNEQFF. The CDR3 DNA reads TGCGCCAGCAGCCGTGATGGACTAGCGGCTTTCTCCTACAATGAGCAGTTCTTC.

The chain employs TRBV10-1 and TRBJ2-7; 9 bases are a match to TRBD1. Per the germline V gene, CDR1 is WNHNN and CDR2 is SYGVQD (reference sequence). After removal of 3 bases from V and 4 bases from J, the junction contained 4 bases not matched to a gene. The CDR3 totals 14 residues. CDR3 amino acids: CASSDSGTGYEQYF. The CDR3 nucleotides are TGCGCCAGCAGTGACTCCGGGACAGGGTACGAGCAGTACTTC.

This clone was counted once. The gene calls are TRBV4-2 and TRBJ2-7, with 7 nucleotides matching TRBD1. The CDR3 extends over 15 amino acids. CDR1 and CDR2 (germline): LGHNA, YNFKEQ. The trim removed 2 bases at V and 1 base at J, leaving 5 bases unmatched. The CDR3: CASSQTGEGSYEQYF. CDR3 sequence (DNA): TGTGCCAGCAGCCAAACAGGGGAAGGGTCCTACGAGCAGTACTTC.

The V gene is TRBV7-6, the J gene TRBJ2-1; 15 nucleotides align to TRBD2. The ends lost 5 bases at V and 8 bases at J; junction bases unmatched: 7. The germline CDR1 and CDR2 sequences are SGHVS and FNYEAQ. The CDR3 has 16 residues. CDR3 loop: CASSQGLAGGPDEQFF. The CDR3 DNA sequence: TGTGCCAGCAGCCAGGGACTAGCGGGGGGCCCCGATGAGCAGTTCTTC.

About this clone itself: The same CDR3 arises from other DNA sequences in this sample as well. The V and J genes are TRBV9 and TRBJ2-1; no firm D call. CDR1 SGDLS and CDR2 YYNGEE come from the germline V gene. V was clipped by 3 bases and J by 2 bases, with 12 bases between them. The CDR3 covers 15 residues. CDR3 sequence: CASSAAGLPYNEQFF. For the CDR3, the DNA is TGTGCCAGCAGCGCCGCCGGGTTACCCTACAATGAGCAGTTCTTC.

This chain links TRBV19 with TRBJ1-1; D is uncertain. V lost 4 bases to trimming and J lost 4 bases, with 16 bases between them. This CDR3 comprises 15 residues. Germline CDR1 is LNHDA and CDR2 is SQIVND (reference sequence). The CDR3 bases are TGTGCCAGTAGTACCGGGTCACCGGGGATCACTGAAGCTTTCTTT. Its protein is CASSTGSPGITEAFF. Using reference TRBV19 and TRBJ1-1 for the parts outside the CDR3, the full variable domain is DGGITQSPKYLFRKEGQNVTLSCEQNLNHDAMYWYRQDPGQGLRLIYYSQIVNDFQKGDIAEGYSVSREKKESFPLTVTSAQKNPTAFYLCASSTGSPGITEAFFGQGTRLTVV.

The gene calls are TRBV28 and TRBJ2-1; 7 bases match TRBD2. V trimming: 3 bases; J trimming: 9 bases; junction bases outside the gene matches: 8. Germline CDR1 MDHEN, CDR2 SYDVKM. The CDR3 runs 14 residues. CDR3 DNA sequence: TGTGCCAGCAGTTTGGGTGGGGAGGGCGTTGAGCAGTTCTTC. Its translation is CASSLGGEGVEQFF.

The V and J genes are TRBV7-9 and TRBJ2-7; D not resolved. CDR3 length equals 15 residues. Germline V lookup: CDR1 SEHNR, CDR2 FQNEAQ (reference sequence). The V and J ends lost 5 bases and 2 bases respectively, with 16 bases between them. CDR3 sequence: CASSGHSVATYEQYF. In DNA, the CDR3 is TGTGCCAGCAGCGGCCACTCGGTCGCGACCTACGAGCAGTACTTC.

The CDR3 DNA is TGTGCCAGCAGTTTTCAGACTCTAGTTGCAACTAATGAAAAACTGTTTTTT. Residues: CASSFQTLVATNEKLFF. V and J are TRBV28 and TRBJ1-4; D unresolved. V was cut by 3 bases and J by 0 bases, with 14 bases left in between. This CDR3 comprises 17 residues. CDR1 MDHEN and CDR2 SYDVKM come from the germline V gene.

The J gene is TRBJ1-2, the V gene TRBV6-5; D is perhaps TRBD1 (5 bases). The CDR3 spans 15 residues. Germline values: CDR1 MNHEY, CDR2 SVGAGI. V was trimmed by 5 bases and J by 4 bases, leaving 17 bases between them. This CDR3 is CASSTRGSGPYGYTF. The DNA for the CDR3 is TGTGCCAGCAGTACACGGGGCTCAGGGCCCTATGGCTACACCTTC.

The chain has TRBV5-8 and TRBJ1-3; D is ambiguous. Germline CDR1 SGHTS, CDR2 YDEGEE. The CDR3 extends over 13 amino acids. Trimming cost V 3 bases and J 3 bases, with 7 bases left between them. CDR3 amino acids: CASSSPDGNTIYF. DNA for the CDR3: TGTGCCAGCAGCTCCCCCGATGGAAACACCATATATTTT.

The V call is TRBV5-4, the J call TRBJ2-7; 11 positions agree with TRBD1. The V segment lost 4 bases and the J segment 4 bases; nucleotides outside the gene matches: 4. This CDR3 is 14 amino acids long. Germline CDR1 is SGHNT and CDR2 is YYREEE (reference sequence). The CDR3 sequence: CASSTDRGLYEQYF. Here the CDR3 DNA reads TGTGCCAGCAGCACGGACAGGGGGCTTTACGAGCAGTACTTC.

The chain employs TRBV15 and TRBJ2-1, with 7 bases aligning to TRBD2. Per the germline V gene, CDR1 is LNHNV and CDR2 is YYDKDF (reference sequence). Unmatched junction bases numbered 13, after V lost 1 base and J lost 7 bases. The CDR3 is 17 residues long. CDR3 residues: CATSRVVGEGRENEQFF. In DNA, the CDR3 is TGTGCCACCAGCAGAGTAGTGGGAGAGGGGAGGGAAAATGAGCAGTTCTTC.

The rearrangement links TRBV7-9 to TRBJ2-7; D not certain. This CDR3 has 14 amino acids. The V gene's germline CDR1 is SEHNR and CDR2 FQNEAQ (reference sequence). Trimming shortened V by 4 bases and J by 3 bases, and 13 bases separated the two germline ends. The DNA of the CDR3 is TGTGCCAGCAGCTCAACCGACTGGGACTACGAGCAGTACTTC. This encodes CASSSTDWDYEQYF.

In this sample, this clone turned up a few times. The V and J genes are TRBV2 and TRBJ1-5, with no clear D. Germline assignment: CDR1 SNHLY and CDR2 FYNNEI. The CDR3 sequence is 13 residues long. With 6 bases removed from V and 6 bases from J, the gap between germline ends came to 12 bases. The CDR3 nucleotides read TGTGCCAGCAGGGCAGCTATGGGTCAGCCCCAGCATTTT. Amino acid sequence: CASRAAMGQPQHF.

This clone was detected once. The V gene is TRBV6-1, the J gene TRBJ2-3; 10 nucleotides line up with TRBD2. The ends lost 5 bases at V and 2 bases at J; junction bases unmatched: 4. Germline CDR1 and CDR2: MNHNS and SASEGT. CDR3 length: 15 residues. The CDR3 reads CASSLAGVNTDTQYF. CDR3 coding DNA: TGTGCCAGCAGTCTAGCGGGAGTAAACACAGATACGCAGTATTTT.

The chain combines TRBV4-3 with TRBJ1-4, with 10 nucleotides matching TRBD1. CDR1 and CDR2 (germline): LGHNA, YSLEER. The CDR3 loop spans 16 amino acids. Trimming removed 4 bases from V and 8 bases from J; junction bases left unmatched: 10. CDR3 loop: CASSPTGTGEWEKLFF. CDR3 bases: TGCGCCAGCAGCCCAACAGGGACAGGGGAATGGGAAAAACTGTTTTTT.

V gene TRBV4-1 combines with J gene TRBJ1-2, with D unclear. CDR3 size: 14 residues. In germline, CDR1 is MGHRA, CDR2 YSYEKL. V lost 0 bases to trimming and J lost 2 bases, with 7 bases between them. The chain's CDR3 is CASSQDMRNYGYTF. CDR3 DNA: TGCGCCAGCAGCCAAGATATGCGGAACTATGGCTACACCTTC.

This clone was recorded once. V and J are TRBV19 and TRBJ2-7; D is unresolved. The germline CDR1 and CDR2 sequences are LNHDA and SQIVND (reference sequence). Trimming stripped 5 bases from V and 0 bases from J, with 8 bases between. The CDR3 sequence is 13 residues long. For the CDR3, the DNA is TGTGCCAGTAGTCACGGTCCCTCCTACGAGCAGTACTTC. Translated, it gives CASSHGPSYEQYF.

The chain uses TRBV30 and TRBJ2-3, with TRBD1 as a possible D gene (7 bases). The V end lost 2 bases, the J end lost 1 base, and 10 bases lay between the germline ends. The length of the CDR3 is 14 residues. Germline V gene data show CDR1 as GTSNPN and CDR2 as SVGIG (reference sequence). The CDR3 DNA sequence: TGTGCCTGGAGTCAGGGGGGAGGCACAGATACGCAGTATTTT. This codes for CAWSQGGGTDTQYF.

V and J are TRBV7-9 and TRBJ2-7; D is unresolved. The germline V and J ends were trimmed by 5 bases and 0 bases, with 14 bases remaining between them. The CDR3 sequence is 15 residues long. CDR1 and CDR2 from the germline V gene are SEHNR and FQNEAQ (reference sequence). The CDR3 loop is CASSLDPGYSYEQYF. CDR3 sequence (DNA): TGTGCCAGCAGCCTAGATCCCGGCTACTCCTACGAGCAGTACTTC. The full variable domain, its missing parts supplied by reference TRBV7-9 and TRBJ2-7, is DTGVSQNPRHKITKRGQNVTFRCDPISEHNRLYWYRQTLGQGPEFLTYFQNEAQLEKSRLLSDRFSAERPKGSFSTLEIQRTEQGDSAMYLCASSLDPGYSYEQYFGPGTRLTVT.

The V and J genes are TRBV2 and TRBJ2-7, with 8 bases aligning to TRBD1. The germline gives CDR1 SNHLY, CDR2 FYNNEI. Germline trimming cut 8 bases from V and 0 bases from J; bases unmatched to any gene: 12. This CDR3 comprises 16 residues. The CDR3 sequence is CASPRTGFQSSYEQYF. DNA for the CDR3: TGTGCCAGCCCGAGGACAGGGTTCCAGAGCTCCTACGAGCAGTACTTC. The entire variable domain, with the rest obtained from reference TRBV2 and TRBJ2-7, is as follows: EPEVTQTPSHQVTQMGQEVILRCVPISNHLYFYWYRQILGQKVEFLVSFYNNEISEKSEIFDDQFSVERPDGSNFTLKIRSTKLEDSAMYFCASPRTGFQSSYEQYFGPGTRLTVT.

The chain is built from TRBV9 and TRBJ1-1; 7 bases are shared with TRBD1. This CDR3 spans 15 amino acids. V trimming: 4 bases; J trimming: 4 bases; junction bases outside the gene matches: 10. From germline, CDR1 is SGDLS and CDR2 YYNGEE. CDR3 nucleotide sequence: TGTGCCAGCAGCCCAGGCCCAGGGGGGATCACTGAAGCTTTCTTT. Its protein product is CASSPGPGGITEAFF.

The chain employs TRBV28 and TRBJ2-5; 10 bases line up with TRBD2. With V trimmed by 4 bases and J by 3 bases, 8 bases remained unmatched. Germline values: CDR1 MDHEN, CDR2 SYDVKM. The CDR3 runs to 16 residues. CDR3 nucleotides: TGTGCCAGCAGTTCCTCAACAGGACTAGCGGAAGAGACCCAGTACTTC. Its translation is CASSSSTGLAEETQYF.